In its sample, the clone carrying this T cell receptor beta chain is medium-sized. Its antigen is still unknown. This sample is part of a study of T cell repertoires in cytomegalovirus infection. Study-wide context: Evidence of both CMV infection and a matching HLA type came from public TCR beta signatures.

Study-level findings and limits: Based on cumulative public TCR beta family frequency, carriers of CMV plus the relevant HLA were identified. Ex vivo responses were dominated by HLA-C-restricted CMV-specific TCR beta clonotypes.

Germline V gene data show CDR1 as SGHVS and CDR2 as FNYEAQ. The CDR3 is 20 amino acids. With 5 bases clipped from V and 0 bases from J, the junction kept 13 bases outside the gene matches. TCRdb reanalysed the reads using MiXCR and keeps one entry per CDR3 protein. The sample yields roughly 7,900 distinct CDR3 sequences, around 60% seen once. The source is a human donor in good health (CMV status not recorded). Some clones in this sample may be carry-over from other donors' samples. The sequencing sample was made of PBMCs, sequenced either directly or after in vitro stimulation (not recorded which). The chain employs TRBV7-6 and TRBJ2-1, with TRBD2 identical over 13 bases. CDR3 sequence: CASSGEPGLAGSRSYNEQFF. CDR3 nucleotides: TGTGCCAGCAGCGGAGAGCCGGGACTAGCGGGATCGCGCTCCTACAATGAGCAGTTCTTC.